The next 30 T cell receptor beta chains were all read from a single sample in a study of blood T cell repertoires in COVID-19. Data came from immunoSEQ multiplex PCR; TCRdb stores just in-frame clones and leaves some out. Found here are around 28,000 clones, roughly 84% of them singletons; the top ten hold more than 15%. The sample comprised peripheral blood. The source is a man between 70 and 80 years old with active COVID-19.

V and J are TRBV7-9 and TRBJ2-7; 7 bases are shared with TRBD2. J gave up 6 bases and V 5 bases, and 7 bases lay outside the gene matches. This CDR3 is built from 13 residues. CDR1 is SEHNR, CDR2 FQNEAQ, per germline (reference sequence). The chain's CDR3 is CASSPPGGREQYF. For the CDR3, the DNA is TGTGCCAGCAGCCCCCCGGGGGGTCGCGAGCAGTACTTC.

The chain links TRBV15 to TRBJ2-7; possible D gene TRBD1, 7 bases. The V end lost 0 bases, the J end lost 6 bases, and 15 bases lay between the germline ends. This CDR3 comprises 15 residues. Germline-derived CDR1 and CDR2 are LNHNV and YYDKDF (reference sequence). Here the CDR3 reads CATSREEGAPREQYF. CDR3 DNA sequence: TGTGCCACCAGCAGAGAGGAGGGGGCCCCTCGCGAGCAGTACTTC.

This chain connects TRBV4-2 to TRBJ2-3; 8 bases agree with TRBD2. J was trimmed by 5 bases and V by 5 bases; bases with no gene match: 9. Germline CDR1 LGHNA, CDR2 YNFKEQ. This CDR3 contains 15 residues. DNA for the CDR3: TGTGCCAGCAGCGCGAACGGGGGGGCAATAGATACGCAGTATTTT. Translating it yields CASSANGGAIDTQYF.

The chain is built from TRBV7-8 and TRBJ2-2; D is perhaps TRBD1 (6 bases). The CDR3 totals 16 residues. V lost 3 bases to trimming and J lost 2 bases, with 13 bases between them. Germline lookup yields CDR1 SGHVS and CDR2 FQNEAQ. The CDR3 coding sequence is TGTGCCAGCAGCTTCAGGCTAGGGGGAAACACCGGGGAGCTGTTTTTT. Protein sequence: CASSFRLGGNTGELFF.

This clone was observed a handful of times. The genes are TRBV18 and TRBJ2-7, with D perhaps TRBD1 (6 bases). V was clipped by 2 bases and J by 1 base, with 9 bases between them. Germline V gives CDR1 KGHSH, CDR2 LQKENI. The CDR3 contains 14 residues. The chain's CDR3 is CASSPGGGSYEQYF. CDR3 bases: TGTGCCAGCTCACCAGGGGGCGGGTCCTACGAGCAGTACTTC.

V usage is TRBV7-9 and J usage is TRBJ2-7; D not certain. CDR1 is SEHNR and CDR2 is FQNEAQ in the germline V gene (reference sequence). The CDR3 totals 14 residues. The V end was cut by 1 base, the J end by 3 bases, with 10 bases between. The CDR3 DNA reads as TGTGCCAGCAGCTTAGGTGGCCTCCACTACGAGCAGTACTTC. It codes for CASSLGGLHYEQYF.

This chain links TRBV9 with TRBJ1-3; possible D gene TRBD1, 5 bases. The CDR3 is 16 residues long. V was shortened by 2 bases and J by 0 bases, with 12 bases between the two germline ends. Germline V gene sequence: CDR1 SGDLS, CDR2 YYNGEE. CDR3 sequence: CASSVERGISGNTIYF. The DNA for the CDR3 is TGTGCCAGCAGCGTGGAAAGGGGCATCTCTGGAAACACCATATATTTT.

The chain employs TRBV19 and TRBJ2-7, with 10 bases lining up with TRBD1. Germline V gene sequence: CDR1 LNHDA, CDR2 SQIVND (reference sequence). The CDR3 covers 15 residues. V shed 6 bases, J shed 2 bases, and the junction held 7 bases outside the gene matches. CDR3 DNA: TGTGCCAGTAGCATTGCCGGGACAGGGGCCTACGAGCAGTACTTC. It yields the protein CASSIAGTGAYEQYF.

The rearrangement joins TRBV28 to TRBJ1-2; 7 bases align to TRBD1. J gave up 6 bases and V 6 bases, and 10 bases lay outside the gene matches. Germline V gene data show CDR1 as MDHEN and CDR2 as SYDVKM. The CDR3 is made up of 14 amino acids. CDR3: CASSYPGTADGYTF. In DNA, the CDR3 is TGTGCCAGCAGCTATCCCGGGACAGCGGATGGCTACACCTTC.

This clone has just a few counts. The CDR3 bases are TGCGCCAGCAGCTCCGGGGGGGCGGCCTCCTACGAGCAGTACTTC. Protein: CASSSGGAASYEQYF. V is TRBV5-1 and J is TRBJ2-7, with 8 positions matching TRBD2. Germline V gene sequence: CDR1 SGHRS, CDR2 YFSETQ. V shed 3 bases, J shed 0 bases, and the junction held 5 bases outside the gene matches. The CDR3 contains 15 residues.

The CDR3 coding sequence is TGTGCCAGCAGCTTTGTTTTAGAGACAGGGGGCAATCAGCCCCAGCATTTT. Translating gives CASSFVLETGGNQPQHF. The chain links TRBV7-9 to TRBJ1-5; 8 bases agree with TRBD1. V trimming: 3 bases; J trimming: 2 bases; junction bases outside the gene matches: 9. The length of the CDR3 is 17 residues. Germline V gives CDR1 SEHNR, CDR2 FQNEAQ (reference sequence).

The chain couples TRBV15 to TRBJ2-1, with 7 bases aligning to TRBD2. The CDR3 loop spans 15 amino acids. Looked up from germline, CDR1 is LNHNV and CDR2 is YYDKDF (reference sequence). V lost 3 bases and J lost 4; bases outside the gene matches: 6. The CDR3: CATSSGLDRYNEQFF. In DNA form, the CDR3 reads TGTGCCACCAGCAGTGGACTAGATAGGTACAATGAGCAGTTCTTC.

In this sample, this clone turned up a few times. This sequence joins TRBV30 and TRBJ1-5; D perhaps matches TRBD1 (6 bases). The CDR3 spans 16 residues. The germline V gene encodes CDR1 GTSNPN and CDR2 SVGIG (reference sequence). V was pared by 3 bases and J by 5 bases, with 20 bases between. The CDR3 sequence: CAWSGRTGPLDQPQHF. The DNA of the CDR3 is TGTGCCTGGAGCGGCCGCACAGGGCCCCTCGATCAGCCCCAGCATTTT.

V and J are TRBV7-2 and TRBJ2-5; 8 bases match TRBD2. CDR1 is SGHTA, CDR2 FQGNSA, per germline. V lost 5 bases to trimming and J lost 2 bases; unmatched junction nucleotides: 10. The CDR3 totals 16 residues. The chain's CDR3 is CASSTHLAGRQETQYF. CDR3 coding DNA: TGTGCCAGCAGCACCCACTTAGCGGGGCGTCAAGAGACCCAGTACTTC. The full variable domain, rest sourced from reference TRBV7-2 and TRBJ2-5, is GAGVSQSPSNKVTEKGKDVELRCDPISGHTALYWYRQSLGQGLEFLIYFQGNSAPDKSGLPSDRFSAERTGGSVSTLTIQRTQQEDSAVYLCASSTHLAGRQETQYFGPGTRLLVL.

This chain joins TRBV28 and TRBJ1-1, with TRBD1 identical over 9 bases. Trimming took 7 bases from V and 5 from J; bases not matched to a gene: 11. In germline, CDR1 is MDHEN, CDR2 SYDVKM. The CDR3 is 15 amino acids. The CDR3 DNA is TGTGCCAGCACCCTTACCAACAGGGGGCGGACTGAAGCTTTCTTT. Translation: CASTLTNRGRTEAFF.

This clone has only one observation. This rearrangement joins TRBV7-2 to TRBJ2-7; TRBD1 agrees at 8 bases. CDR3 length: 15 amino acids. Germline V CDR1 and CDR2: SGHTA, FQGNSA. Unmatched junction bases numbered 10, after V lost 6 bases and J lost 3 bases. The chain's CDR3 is CASRRTGQADYEQYF. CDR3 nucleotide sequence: TGTGCCAGCAGGAGGACGGGACAGGCAGACTACGAGCAGTACTTC.

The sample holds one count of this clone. The CDR3 reads CASSQASGLAQETQYF. The CDR3 DNA follows: TGTGCCAGCAGCCAAGCGTCGGGACTAGCCCAAGAGACCCAGTACTTC. This chain uses TRBV14 with TRBJ2-5, with TRBD2 matching 9 bases. J lost 1 base, V lost 1 base, and 4 bases had no gene match. This CDR3 is 16 amino acids long. Germline loops: CDR1 SGHDN, CDR2 FVKESK.

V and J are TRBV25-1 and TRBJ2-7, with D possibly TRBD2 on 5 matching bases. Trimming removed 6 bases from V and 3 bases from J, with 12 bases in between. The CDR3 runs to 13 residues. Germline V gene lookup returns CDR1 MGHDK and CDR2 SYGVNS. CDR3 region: CASSAGGYYEQYF. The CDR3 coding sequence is TGTGCCAGCAGCGCAGGAGGCTACTACGAGCAGTACTTC.

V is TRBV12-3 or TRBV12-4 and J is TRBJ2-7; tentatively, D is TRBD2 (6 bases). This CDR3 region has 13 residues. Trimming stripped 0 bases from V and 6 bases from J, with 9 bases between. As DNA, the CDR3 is TGTGCCAGCAGTTTAGCTGGGGGGACCGAGCAGTACTTC. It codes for CASSLAGGTEQYF.

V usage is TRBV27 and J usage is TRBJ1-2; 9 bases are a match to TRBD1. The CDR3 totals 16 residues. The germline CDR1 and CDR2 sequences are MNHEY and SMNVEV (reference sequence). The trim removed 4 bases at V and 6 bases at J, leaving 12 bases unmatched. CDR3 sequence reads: CASSSGQGGWKDGYTF. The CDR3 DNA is TGTGCCAGCAGTTCGGGACAGGGAGGATGGAAGGATGGCTACACCTTC.

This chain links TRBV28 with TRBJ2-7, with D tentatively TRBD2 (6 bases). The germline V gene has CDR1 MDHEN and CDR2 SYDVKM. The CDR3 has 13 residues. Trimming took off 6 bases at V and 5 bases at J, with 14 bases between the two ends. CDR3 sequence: CASRVGLRDEQYF. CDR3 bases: TGTGCCAGCAGAGTGGGACTGAGGGACGAGCAGTACTTC.

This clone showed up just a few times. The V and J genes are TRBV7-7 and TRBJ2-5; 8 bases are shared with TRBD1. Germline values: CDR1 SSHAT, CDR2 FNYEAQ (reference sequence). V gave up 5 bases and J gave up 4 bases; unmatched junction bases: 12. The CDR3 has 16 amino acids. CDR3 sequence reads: CASSELVTGGRETQYF. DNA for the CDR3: TGTGCCAGCAGCGAACTAGTCACAGGGGGACGAGAGACCCAGTACTTC.

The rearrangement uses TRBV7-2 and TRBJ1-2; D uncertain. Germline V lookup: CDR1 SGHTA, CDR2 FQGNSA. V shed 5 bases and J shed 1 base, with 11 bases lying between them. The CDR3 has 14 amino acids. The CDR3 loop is CASSADGSNYGYTF. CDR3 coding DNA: TGTGCCAGCAGCGCGGACGGGAGTAACTATGGCTACACCTTC.

The CDR3, as DNA: TGTGCCAGCAGCGCCCATAGCGGGGGTGTCAACACCGGGGAGCTGTTTTTT. Amino acids: CASSAHSGGVNTGELFF. This rearrangement joins TRBV9 to TRBJ2-2, with TRBD2 identical over 9 bases. The length of the CDR3 is 17 residues. V lost 3 bases, J lost 2 bases, and 8 bases stayed unmatched. Germline V CDR1 and CDR2: SGDLS, YYNGEE.

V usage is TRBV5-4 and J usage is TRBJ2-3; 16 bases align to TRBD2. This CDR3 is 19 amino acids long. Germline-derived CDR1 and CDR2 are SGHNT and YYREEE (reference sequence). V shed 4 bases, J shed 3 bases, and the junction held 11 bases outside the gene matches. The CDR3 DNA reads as TGTGCCAGCAGCCGCGACGGGACTAGCGGGGGGGCCGGGACAGATACGCAGTATTTT. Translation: CASSRDGTSGGAGTDTQYF.

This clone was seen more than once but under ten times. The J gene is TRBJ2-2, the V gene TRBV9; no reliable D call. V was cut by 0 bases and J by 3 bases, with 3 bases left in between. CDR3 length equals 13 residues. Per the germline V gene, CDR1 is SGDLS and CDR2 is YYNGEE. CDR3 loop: CASSVADTGELFF. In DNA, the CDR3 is TGTGCCAGCAGCGTAGCTGACACCGGGGAGCTGTTTTTT.

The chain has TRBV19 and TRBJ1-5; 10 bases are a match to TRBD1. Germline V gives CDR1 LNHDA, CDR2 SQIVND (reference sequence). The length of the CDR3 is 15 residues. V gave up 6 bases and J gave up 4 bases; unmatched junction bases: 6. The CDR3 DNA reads TGTGCCAGTAGAGGGACAGGGGCCAGGAATCAGCCCCAGCATTTT. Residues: CASRGTGARNQPQHF.

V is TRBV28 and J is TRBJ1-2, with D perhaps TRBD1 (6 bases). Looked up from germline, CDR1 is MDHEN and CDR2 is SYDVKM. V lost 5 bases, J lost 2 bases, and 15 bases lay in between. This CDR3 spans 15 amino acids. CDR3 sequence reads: CASSPGEGGNYGYTF. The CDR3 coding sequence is TGTGCCAGCAGTCCCGGGGAGGGGGGGAACTATGGCTACACCTTC.

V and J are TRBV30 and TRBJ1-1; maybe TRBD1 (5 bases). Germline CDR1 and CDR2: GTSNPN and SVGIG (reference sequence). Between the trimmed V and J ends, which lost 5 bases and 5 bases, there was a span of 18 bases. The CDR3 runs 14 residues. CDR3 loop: CAWSRGGGRTEAFF. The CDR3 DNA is TGTGCCTGGTCCCGTGGGGGGGGTAGGACTGAAGCTTTCTTT.

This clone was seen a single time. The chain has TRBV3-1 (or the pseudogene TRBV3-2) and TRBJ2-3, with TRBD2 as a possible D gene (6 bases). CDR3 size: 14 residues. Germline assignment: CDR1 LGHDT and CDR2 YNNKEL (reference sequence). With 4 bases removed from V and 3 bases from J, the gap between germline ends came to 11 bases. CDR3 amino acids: CASSLAGRTDTQYF. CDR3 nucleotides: TGTGCCAGCAGCCTCGCGGGGAGGACAGATACGCAGTATTTT.